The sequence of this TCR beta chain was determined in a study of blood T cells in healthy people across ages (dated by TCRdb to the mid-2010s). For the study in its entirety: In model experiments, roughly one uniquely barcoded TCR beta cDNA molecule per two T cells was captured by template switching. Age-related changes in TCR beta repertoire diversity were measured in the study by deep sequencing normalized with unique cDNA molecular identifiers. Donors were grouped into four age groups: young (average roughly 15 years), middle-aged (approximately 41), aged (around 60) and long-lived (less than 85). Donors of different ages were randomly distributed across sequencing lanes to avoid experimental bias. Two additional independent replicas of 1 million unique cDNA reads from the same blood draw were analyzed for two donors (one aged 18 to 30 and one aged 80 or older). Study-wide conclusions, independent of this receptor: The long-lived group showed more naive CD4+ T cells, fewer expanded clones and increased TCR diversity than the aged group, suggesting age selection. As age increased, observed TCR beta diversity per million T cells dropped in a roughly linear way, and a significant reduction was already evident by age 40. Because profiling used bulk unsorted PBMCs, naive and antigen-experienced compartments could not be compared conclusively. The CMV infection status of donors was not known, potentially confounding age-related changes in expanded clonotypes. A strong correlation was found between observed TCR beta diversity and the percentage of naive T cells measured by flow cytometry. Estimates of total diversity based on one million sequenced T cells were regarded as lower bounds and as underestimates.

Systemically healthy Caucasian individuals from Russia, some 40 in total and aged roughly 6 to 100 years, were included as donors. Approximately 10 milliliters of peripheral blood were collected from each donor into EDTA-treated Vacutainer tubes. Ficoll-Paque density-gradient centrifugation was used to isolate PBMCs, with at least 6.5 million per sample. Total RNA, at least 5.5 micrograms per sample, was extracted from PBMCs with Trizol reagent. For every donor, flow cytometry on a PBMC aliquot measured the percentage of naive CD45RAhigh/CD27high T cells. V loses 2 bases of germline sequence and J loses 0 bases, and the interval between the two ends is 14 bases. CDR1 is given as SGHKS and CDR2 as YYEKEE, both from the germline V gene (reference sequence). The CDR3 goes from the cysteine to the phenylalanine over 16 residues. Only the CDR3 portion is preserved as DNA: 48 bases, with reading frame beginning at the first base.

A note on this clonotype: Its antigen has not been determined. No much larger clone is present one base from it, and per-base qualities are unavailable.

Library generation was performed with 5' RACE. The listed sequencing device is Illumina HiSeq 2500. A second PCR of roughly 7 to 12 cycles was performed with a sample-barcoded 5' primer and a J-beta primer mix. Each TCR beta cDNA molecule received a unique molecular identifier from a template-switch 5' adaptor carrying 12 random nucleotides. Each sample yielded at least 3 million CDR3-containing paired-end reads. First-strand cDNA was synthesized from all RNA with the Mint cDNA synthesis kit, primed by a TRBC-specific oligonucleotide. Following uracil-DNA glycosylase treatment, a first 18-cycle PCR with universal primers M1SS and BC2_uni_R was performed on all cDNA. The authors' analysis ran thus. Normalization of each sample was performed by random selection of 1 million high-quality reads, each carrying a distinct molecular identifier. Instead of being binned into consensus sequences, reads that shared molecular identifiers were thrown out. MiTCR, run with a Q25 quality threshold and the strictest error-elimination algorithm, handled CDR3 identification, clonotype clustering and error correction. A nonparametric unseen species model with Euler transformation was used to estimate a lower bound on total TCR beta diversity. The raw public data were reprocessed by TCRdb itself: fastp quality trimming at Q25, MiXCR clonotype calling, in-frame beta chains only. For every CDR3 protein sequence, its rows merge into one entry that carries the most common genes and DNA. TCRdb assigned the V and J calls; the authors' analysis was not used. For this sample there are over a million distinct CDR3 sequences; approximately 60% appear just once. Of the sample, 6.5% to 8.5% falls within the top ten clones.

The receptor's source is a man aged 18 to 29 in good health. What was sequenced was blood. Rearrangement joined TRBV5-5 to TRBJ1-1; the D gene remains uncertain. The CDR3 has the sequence CASSLKGSAVNTEAFF. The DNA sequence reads TGTGCCAGCAGCTTAAAAGGGAGCGCAGTGAACACTGAAGCTTTCTTT.